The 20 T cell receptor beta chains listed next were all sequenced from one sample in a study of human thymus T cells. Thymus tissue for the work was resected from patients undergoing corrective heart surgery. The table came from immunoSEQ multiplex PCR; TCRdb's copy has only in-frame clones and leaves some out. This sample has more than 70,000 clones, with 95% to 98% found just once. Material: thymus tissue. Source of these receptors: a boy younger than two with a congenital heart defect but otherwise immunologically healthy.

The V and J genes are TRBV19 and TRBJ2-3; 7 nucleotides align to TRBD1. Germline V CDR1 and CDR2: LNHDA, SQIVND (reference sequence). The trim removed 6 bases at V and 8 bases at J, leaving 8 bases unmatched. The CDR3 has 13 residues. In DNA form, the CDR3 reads TGTGCCAGTAGACAGGGGAGTCAGAGTACGCAGTATTTT. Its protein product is CASRQGSQSTQYF.

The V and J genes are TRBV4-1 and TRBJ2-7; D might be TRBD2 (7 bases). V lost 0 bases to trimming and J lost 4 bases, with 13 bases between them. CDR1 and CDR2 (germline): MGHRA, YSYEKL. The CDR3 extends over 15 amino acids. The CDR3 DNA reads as TGCGCCAGCAGCCAAGAAGGGGGGGACCTTTACGAGCAGTACTTC. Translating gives CASSQEGGDLYEQYF.

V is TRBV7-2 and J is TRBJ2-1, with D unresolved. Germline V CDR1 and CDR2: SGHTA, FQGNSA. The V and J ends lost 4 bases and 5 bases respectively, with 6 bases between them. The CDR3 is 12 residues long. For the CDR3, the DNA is TGTGCCAGCAGCTCGAAAGACAATGAGCAGTTCTTC. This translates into CASSSKDNEQFF.

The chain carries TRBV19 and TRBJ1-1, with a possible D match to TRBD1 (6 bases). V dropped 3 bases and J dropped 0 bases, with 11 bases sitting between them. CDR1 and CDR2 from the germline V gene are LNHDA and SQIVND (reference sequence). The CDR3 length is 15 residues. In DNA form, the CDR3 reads TGTGCCAGTAGTATCTACAGGGAGATGAACACTGAAGCTTTCTTT. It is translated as CASSIYREMNTEAFF.

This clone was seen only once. The CDR3, as DNA: TGTGCCATCAGTGTAACCCGGGACAGGGGGTATGAAAAACTGTTTTTT. As protein: CAISVTRDRGYEKLFF. This sequence joins TRBV10-3 and TRBJ1-4; 11 bases fit TRBD1. The CDR3 contains 16 residues. V was pared by 4 bases and J by 6 bases, with 7 bases of the junction left unmatched. Germline V gene lookup returns CDR1 ENHRY and CDR2 SYGVKD.

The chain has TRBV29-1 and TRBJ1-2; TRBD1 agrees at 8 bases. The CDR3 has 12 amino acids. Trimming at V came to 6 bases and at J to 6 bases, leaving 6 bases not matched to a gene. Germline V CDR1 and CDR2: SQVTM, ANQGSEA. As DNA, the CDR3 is TGCAGCGTGACGGACAGGGCAAATGGCTACACCTTC. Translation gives CSVTDRANGYTF.

The CDR3 DNA follows: TGTGCCATCAGGCTGGGACTACGGTCCGGGGAGCTGTTTTTT. This sequence encodes CAIRLGLRSGELFF. The chain has TRBV10-3 and TRBJ2-2, with 7 bases aligning to TRBD2. V gave up 6 bases and J gave up 6 bases; unmatched junction bases: 7. The germline gives CDR1 ENHRY, CDR2 SYGVKD. The CDR3 covers 14 residues.

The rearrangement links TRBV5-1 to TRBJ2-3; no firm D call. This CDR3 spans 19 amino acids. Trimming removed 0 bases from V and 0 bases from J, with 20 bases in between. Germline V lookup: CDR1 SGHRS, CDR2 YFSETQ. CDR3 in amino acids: CASSLGRNNKTLSTDTQYF. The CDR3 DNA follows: TGCGCCAGCAGCTTGGGGCGTAACAACAAGACTCTTAGCACAGATACGCAGTATTTT.

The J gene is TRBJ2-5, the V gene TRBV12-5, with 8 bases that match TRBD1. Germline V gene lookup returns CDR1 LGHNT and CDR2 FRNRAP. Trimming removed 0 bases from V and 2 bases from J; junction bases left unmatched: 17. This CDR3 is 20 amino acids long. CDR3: CASGLVVAWGQVVVQETQYF. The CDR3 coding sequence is TGTGCTAGTGGTTTGGTAGTGGCGTGGGGACAGGTGGTAGTTCAAGAGACCCAGTACTTC.

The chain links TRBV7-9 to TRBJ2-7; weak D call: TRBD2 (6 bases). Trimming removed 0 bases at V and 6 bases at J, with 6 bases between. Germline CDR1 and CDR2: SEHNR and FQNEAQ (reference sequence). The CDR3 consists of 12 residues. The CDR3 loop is CASSLAGGEQYF. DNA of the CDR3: TGTGCCAGCAGCTTAGCGGGAGGCGAGCAGTACTTC.

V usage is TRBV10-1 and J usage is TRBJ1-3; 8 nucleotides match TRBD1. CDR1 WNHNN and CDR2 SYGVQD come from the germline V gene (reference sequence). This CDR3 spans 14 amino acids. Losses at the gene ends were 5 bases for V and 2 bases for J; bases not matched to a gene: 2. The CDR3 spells CASSPRGPGNTIYF. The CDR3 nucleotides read TGCGCCAGCAGTCCCAGGGGGCCTGGAAACACCATATATTTT.

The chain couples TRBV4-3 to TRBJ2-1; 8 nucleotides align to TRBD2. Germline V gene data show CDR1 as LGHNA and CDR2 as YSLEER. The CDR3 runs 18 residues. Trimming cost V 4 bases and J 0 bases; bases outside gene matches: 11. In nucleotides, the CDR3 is TGCGCCAGCAGCCCCCGTACAGTCCGGGGGGGCTCCTACAATGAGCAGTTCTTC. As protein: CASSPRTVRGGSYNEQFF.

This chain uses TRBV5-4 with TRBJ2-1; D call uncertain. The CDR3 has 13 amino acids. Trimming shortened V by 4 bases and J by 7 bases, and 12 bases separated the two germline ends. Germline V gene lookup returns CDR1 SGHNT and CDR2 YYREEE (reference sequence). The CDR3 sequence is CASSPPKSNEQFF. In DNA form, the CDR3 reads TGTGCCAGCAGCCCACCAAAATCAAATGAGCAGTTCTTC.

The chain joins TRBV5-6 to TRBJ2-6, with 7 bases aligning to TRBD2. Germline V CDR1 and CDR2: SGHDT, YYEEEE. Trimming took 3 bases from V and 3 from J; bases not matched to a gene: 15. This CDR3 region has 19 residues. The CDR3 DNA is TGTGCCAGCAGCTGGGAGGGGTTGGCCTCCGCGGTTGGGGCCAACGTCCTGACTTTC. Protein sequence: CASSWEGLASAVGANVLTF.

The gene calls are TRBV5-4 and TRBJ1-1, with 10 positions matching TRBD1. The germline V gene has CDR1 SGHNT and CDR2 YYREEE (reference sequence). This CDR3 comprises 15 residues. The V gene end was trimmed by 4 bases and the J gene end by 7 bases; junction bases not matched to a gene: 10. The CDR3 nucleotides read TGTGCCAGCAGCGCCCGAGACAGGGGGCACGGTGAAGCTTTCTTT. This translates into CASSARDRGHGEAFF. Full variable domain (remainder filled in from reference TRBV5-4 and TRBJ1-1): ETGVTQSPTHLIKTRGQQVTLRCSSQSGHNTVSWYQQALGQGPQFIFQYYREEENGRGNFPPRFSGLQFPNYSSELNVNALELDDSALYLCASSARDRGHGEAFFGQGTRLTVV.

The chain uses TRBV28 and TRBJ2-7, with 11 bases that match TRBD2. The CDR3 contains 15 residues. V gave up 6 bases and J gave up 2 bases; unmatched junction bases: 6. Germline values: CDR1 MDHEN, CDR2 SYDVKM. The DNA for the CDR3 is TGTGCCAGCAGCCCTTTAGCGGGAGGGCCCTACGAGCAGTACTTC. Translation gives CASSPLAGGPYEQYF.

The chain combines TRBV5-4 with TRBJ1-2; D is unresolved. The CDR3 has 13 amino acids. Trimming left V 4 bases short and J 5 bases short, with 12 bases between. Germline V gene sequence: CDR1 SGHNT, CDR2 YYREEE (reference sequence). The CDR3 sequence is CASSDPVGYGYTF. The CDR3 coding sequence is TGTGCCAGCAGCGATCCTGTCGGGTATGGCTACACCTTC.

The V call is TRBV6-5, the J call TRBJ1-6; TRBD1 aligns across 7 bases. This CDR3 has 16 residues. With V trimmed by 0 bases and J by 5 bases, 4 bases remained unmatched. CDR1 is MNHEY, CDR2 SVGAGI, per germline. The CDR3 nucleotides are TGTGCCAGCAGTTACTCGTGGGACAGCAATAATTCACCCCTCCACTTT. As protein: CASSYSWDSNNSPLHF.

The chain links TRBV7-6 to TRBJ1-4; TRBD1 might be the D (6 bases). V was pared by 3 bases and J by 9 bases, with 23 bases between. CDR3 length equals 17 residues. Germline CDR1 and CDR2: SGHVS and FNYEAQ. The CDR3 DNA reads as TGTGCCAGCAGCTTCGATAGGAAGTCAGGGGTTTTGCAAAAACTGTTTTTT. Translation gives CASSFDRKSGVLQKLFF.

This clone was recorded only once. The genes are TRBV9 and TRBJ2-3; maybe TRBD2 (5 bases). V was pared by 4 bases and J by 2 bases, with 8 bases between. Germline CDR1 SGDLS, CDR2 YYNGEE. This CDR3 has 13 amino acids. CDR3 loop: CASSPLATDTQYF. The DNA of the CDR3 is TGTGCCAGCAGCCCCCTAGCCACAGATACGCAGTATTTT.